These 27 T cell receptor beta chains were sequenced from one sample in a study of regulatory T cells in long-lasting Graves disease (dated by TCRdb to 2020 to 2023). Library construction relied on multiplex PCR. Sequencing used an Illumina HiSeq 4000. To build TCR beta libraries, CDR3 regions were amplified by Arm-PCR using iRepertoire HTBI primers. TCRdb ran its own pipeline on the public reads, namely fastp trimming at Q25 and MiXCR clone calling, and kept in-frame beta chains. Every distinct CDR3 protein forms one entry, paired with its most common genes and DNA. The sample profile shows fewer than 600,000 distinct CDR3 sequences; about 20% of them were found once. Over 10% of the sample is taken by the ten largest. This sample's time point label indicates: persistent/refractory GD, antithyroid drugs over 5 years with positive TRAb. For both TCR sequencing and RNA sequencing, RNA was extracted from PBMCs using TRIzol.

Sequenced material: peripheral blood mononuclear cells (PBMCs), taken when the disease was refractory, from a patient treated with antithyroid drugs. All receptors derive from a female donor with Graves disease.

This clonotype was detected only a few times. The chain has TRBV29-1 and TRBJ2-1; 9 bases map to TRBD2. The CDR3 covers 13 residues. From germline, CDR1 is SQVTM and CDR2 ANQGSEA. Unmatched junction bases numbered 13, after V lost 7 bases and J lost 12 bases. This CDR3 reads CSAGAGGRRGQFF. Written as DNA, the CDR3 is TGCAGCGCTGGCGCGGGGGGGCGCCGGGGGCAGTTCTTC.

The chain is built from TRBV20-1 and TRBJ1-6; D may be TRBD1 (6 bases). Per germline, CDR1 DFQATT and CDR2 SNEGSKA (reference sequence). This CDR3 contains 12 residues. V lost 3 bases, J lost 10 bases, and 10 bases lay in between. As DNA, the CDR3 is TGCAGTGCTAGGCAGGGGCAATCACCCCTCCACTTT. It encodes CSARQGQSPLHF.

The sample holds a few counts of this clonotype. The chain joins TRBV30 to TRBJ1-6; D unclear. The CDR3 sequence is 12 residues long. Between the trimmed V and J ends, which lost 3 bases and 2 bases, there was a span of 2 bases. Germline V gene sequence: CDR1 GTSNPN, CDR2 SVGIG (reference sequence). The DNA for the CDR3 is TGTGCCTGGAGAACCTATAATTCACCCCTCCACTTT. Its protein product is CAWRTYNSPLHF. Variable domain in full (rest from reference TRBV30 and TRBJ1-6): SQTIHQWPATLVQPVGSPLSLECTVEGTSNPNLYWYRQAAGRGLQLLFYSVGIGQISSEVPQNLSASRPQDRQFILSSKKLLLSDSGFYLCAWRTYNSPLHFGNGTRLTVT.

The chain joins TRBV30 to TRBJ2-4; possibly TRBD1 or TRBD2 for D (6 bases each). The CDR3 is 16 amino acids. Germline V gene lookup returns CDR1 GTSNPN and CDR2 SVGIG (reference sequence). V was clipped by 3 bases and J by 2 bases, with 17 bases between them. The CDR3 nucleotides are TGTGCCTGGAGCACTGGCGGGGACATACCCAAAAACATTCAGTACTTC. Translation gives CAWSTGGDIPKNIQYF.

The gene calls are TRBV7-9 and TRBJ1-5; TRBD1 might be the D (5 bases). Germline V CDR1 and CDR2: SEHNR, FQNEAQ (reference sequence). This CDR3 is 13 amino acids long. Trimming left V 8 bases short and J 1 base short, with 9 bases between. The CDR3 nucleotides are TGTGCCAGCCAGGAGGGGAGCAATCAGCCCCAGCATTTT. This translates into CASQEGSNQPQHF.

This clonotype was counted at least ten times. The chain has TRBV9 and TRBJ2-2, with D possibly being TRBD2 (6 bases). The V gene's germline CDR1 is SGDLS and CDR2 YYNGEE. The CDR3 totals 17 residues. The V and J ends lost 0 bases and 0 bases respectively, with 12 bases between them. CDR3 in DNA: TGTGCCAGCAGCGTAGGGGGAGCGGGCACGAACACCGGGGAGCTGTTTTTT. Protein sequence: CASSVGGAGTNTGELFF.

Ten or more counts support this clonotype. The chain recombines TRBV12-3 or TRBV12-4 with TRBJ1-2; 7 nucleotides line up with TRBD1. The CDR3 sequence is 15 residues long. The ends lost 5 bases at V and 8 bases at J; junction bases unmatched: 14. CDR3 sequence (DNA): TGTGCCAGCAGTAGACAGGGTATGAGCATGGGCGGCTACACCTTC. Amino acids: CASSRQGMSMGGYTF.

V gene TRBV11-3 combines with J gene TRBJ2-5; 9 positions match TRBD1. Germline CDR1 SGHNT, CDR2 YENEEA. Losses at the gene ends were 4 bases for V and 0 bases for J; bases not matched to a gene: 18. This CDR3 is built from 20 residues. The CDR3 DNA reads TGTGCCAGCAGCTCTAGGGGACAGGGACTCCGAGCGCCGTACCAAGAGACCCAGTACTTC. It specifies CASSSRGQGLRAPYQETQYF.

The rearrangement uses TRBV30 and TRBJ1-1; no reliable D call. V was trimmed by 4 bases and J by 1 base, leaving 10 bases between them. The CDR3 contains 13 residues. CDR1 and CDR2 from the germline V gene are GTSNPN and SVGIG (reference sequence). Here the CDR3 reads CAWTPGQNTEAFF. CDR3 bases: TGTGCCTGGACCCCGGGCCAGAACACTGAAGCTTTCTTT.

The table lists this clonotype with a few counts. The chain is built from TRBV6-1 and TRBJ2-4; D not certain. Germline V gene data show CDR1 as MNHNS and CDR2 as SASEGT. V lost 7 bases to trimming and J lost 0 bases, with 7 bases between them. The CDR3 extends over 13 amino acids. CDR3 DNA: TGTGCCAGCACCCGGCAAGCCAAAAACATTCAGTACTTC. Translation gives CASTRQAKNIQYF.

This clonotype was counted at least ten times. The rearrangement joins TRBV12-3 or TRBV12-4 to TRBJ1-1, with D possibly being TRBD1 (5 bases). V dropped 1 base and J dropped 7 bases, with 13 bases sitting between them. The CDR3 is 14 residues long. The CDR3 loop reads CASSLGFRQGEAFF. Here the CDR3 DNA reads TGTGCCAGCAGTTTAGGTTTCAGGCAGGGTGAAGCTTTCTTT.

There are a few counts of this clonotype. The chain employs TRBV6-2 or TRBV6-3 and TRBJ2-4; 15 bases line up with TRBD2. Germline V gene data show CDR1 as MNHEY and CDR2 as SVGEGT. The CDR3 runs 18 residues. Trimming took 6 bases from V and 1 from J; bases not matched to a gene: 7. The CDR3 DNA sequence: TGTGCCAGCAGGTCGGGACTAGCGGGAGGCTCGGCCAAAAACATTCAGTACTTC. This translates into CASRSGLAGGSAKNIQYF.

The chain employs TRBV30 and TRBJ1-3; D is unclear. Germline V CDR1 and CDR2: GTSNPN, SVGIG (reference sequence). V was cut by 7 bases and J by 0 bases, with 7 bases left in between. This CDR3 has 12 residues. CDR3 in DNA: TGTGCCTTAACCACCTCTGGAAACACCATATATTTT. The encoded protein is CALTTSGNTIYF. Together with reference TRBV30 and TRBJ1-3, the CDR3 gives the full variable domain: SQTIHQWPATLVQPVGSPLSLECTVEGTSNPNLYWYRQAAGRGLQLLFYSVGIGQISSEVPQNLSASRPQDRQFILSSKKLLLSDSGFYLCALTTSGNTIYFGEGSWLTVV.

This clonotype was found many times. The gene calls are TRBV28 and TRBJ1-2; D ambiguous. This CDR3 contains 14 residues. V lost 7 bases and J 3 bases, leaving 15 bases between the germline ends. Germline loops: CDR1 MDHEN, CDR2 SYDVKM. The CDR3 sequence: CASNPRMGYYGYTF. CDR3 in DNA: TGTGCCAGCAACCCCCGTATGGGGTACTATGGCTACACCTTC.

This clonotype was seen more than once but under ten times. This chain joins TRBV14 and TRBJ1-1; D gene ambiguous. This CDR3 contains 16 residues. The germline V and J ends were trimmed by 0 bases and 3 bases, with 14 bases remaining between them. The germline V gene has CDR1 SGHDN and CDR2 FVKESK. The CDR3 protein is CASSQDVGQGYTEAFF. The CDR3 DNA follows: TGTGCCAGCAGCCAAGATGTCGGGCAAGGGTACACTGAAGCTTTCTTT.

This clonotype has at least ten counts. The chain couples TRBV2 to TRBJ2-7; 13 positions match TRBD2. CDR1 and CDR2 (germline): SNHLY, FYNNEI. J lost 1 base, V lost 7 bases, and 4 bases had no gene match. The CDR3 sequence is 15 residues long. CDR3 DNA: TGTGCCAGCAAGACTAGCGGGAGGAGATCCTACGAGCAGTACTTC. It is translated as CASKTSGRRSYEQYF.

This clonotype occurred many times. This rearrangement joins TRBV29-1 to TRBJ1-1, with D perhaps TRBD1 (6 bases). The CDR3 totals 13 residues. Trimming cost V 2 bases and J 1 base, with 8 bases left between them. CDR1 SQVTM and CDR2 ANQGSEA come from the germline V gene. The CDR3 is CSVEKQGNTEAFF. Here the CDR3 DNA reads TGCAGCGTTGAAAAACAGGGGAACACTGAAGCTTTCTTT.

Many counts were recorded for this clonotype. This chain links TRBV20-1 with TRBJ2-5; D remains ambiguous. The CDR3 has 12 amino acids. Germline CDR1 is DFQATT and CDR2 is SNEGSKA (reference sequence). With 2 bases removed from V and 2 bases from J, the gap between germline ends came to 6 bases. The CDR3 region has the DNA TGCAGTGCTAGACAGTATCAAGAGACCCAGTACTTC. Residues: CSARQYQETQYF.

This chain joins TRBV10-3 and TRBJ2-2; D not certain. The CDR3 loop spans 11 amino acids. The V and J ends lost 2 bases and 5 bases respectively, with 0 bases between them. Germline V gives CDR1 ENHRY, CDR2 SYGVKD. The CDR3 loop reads CAISETGELFF. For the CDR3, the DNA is TGTGCCATCAGTGAGACCGGGGAGCTGTTTTTT.

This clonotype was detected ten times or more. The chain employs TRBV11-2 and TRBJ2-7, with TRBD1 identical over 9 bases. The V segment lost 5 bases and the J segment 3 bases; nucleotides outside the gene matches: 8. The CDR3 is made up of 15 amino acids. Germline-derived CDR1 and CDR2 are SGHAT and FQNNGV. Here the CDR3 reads CASSPETGGIYEQYF. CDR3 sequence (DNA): TGTGCCAGCAGCCCCGAGACAGGGGGAATCTACGAGCAGTACTTC.

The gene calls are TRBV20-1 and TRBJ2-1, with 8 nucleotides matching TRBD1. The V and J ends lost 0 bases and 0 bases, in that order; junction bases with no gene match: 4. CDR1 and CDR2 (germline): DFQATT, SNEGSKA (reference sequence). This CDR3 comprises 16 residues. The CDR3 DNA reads TGCAGTGCTAGAGATACAGGGGGTTACTCCTACAATGAGCAGTTCTTC. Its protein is CSARDTGGYSYNEQFF.

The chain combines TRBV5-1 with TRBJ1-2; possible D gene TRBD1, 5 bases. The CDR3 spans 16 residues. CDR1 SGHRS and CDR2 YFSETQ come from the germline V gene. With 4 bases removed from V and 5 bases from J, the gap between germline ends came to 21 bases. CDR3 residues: CASSGTERNDGYGYTF. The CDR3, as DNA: TGCGCCAGCAGCGGGACCGAACGAAACGATGGATATGGCTACACCTTC.

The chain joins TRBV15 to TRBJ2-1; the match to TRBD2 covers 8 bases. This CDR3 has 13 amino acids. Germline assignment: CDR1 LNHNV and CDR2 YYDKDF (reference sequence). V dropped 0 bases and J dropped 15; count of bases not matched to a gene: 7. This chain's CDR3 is CATSRDGGGMPFF. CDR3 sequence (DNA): TGTGCCACCAGCAGAGACGGCGGGGGGATGCCGTTCTTC. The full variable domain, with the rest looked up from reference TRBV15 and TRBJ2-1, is DAMVIQNPRYQVTQFGKPVTLSCSQTLNHNVMYWYQQKSSQAPKLLFHYYDKDFNNEADTPDNFQSRRPNTSFCFLDIRSPGLGDTAMYLCATSRDGGGMPFFGPGTRLTVL.

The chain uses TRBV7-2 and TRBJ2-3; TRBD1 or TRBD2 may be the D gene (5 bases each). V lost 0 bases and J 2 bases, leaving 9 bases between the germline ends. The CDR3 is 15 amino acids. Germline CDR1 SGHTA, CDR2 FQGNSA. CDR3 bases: TGTGCCAGCAGCTTAGCGGGGGTTACCACAGATACGCAGTATTTT. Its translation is CASSLAGVTTDTQYF.

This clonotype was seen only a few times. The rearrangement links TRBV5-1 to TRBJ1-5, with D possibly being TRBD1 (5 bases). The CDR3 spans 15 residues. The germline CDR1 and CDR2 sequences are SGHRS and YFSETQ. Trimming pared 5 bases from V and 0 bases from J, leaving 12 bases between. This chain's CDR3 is CASRVGGHSNQPQHF. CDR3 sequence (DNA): TGCGCCAGCAGGGTGGGCGGACATAGCAATCAGCCCCAGCATTTT.

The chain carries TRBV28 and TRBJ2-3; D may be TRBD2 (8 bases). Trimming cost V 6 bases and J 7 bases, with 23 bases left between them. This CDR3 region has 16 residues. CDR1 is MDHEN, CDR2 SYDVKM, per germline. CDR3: CASSGGLAGQLHTQYF. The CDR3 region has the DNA TGTGCCAGCAGCGGAGGGTTAGCGGGACAGTTACATACGCAGTATTTT.

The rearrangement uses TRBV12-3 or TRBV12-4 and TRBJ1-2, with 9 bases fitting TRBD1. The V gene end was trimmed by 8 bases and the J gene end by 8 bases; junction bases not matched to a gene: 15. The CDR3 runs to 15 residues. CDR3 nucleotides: TGTGCCAGCGGGTCTCTTACAGGGGGCTCCCGGGGCTACACCTTC. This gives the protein CASGSLTGGSRGYTF.